A selection of T cell receptor beta chains follows, all from one sample in a study of blood T cell repertoires in COVID-19. The data were produced by immunoSEQ multiplex PCR, yet TCRdb's version contains in-frame clones alone and is incomplete. The sample lists more than 150,000 clones; around 85% were seen once. The source material was peripheral blood. All receptors derive from a woman aged 80 or over with acute or convalescent COVID-19. CDR3s include the opening cysteine and the closing phenylalanine or tryptophan. The D gene is left open where the match is weak. Only some rows state a clone size, as once, few, many or a class for expanded clones.

J gene: TRBJ1-1
clone size: .
D gene: .
V gene: TRBV5-4
CDR3 protein: CASSLEVGRVEAFF
CDR3 DNA: TGTGCCAGCAGCTTGGAAGTAGGCAGGGTTGAAGCTTTCTTT

J gene: TRBJ2-2
clone size: .
D gene: .
V gene: TRBV5-8
CDR3 protein: CASSSRVAGELFF
CDR3 DNA: TGTGCCAGCAGCTCCAGGGTTGCCGGGGAGCTGTTTTTT

J gene: TRBJ2-2
clone size: .
D gene: .
V gene: TRBV2
CDR3 protein: CARGGKGPNTGELFF
CDR3 DNA: TGTGCCAGGGGGGGTAAGGGCCCGAACACCGGGGAGCTGTTTTTT

J gene: TRBJ2-7
clone size: .
D gene: .
V gene: TRBV18
CDR3 protein: CASSPGTESYEQYF
CDR3 DNA: TGTGCCAGCTCACCTGGGACTGAGTCCTACGAGCAGTACTTC

J gene: TRBJ1-2
clone size: .
D gene: .
V gene: TRBV5-1
CDR3 protein: CASSLDGGSRAPSNYGYTF
CDR3 DNA: TGCGCCAGCAGCTTGGACGGGGGGAGCAGGGCGCCTTCTAACTATGGCTACACCTTC

J gene: TRBJ2-1
clone size: .
D gene: .
V gene: TRBV5-1
CDR3 protein: CASSPTGRTEQFF
CDR3 DNA: TGCGCCAGCAGTCCCACAGGGCGCACTGAGCAGTTCTTC

J gene: TRBJ2-5
clone size: .
D gene: TRBD2
V gene: TRBV11-2
CDR3 protein: CASSSGGDSQETQYF
CDR3 DNA: TGTGCCAGCAGCTCGGGGGGGGACTCCCAAGAGACCCAGTACTTC

J gene: TRBJ1-1
clone size: .
D gene: .
V gene: TRBV5-4
CDR3 protein: CASSLDAGRVTEAFF
CDR3 DNA: TGTGCCAGCAGCTTGGATGCAGGGAGGGTCACTGAAGCTTTCTTT

J gene: TRBJ2-3
clone size: .
D gene: TRBD2
V gene: TRBV7-2
CDR3 protein: CASSPGDSGGGDTQYF
CDR3 DNA: TGTGCCAGCAGCCCCGGTGATAGCGGGGGGGGAGATACGCAGTATTTT

J gene: TRBJ1-6
clone size: once
D gene: TRBD1
V gene: TRBV3-1/TRBV3-2
CDR3 protein: CASSQDNRQGRINSPLHF
CDR3 DNA: TGTGCCAGCAGCCAAGATAACCGACAGGGGCGGATCAATTCACCCCTCCACTTT

J gene: TRBJ2-1
clone size: .
D gene: TRBD2
V gene: TRBV6-5
CDR3 protein: CASSPREGNYNEQFF
CDR3 DNA: TGTGCCAGCAGCCCCCGGGAGGGCAACTACAATGAGCAGTTCTTC

J gene: TRBJ2-2
clone size: .
D gene: TRBD1
V gene: TRBV5-1
CDR3 protein: CASDRALRGGELFF
CDR3 DNA: TGCGCCAGCGACAGGGCCCTACGGGGCGGGGAGCTGTTTTTT

J gene: TRBJ2-5
clone size: .
D gene: TRBD2
V gene: TRBV24-1
CDR3 protein: CATSPRGGWGTQYF
CDR3 DNA: TGTGCCACCAGCCCGAGGGGAGGGTGGGGGACCCAGTACTTC

J gene: TRBJ1-1
clone size: .
D gene: TRBD1
V gene: TRBV2
CDR3 protein: CASTGDRGPTAAFF
CDR3 DNA: TGTGCCAGCACCGGGGACAGGGGGCCTACGGCAGCTTTCTTT

J gene: TRBJ2-2
clone size: .
D gene: .
V gene: TRBV2
CDR3 protein: CASRADIAGELFF
CDR3 DNA: TGTGCCAGCAGGGCGGACATAGCCGGGGAGCTGTTTTTT

J gene: TRBJ2-7
clone size: few
D gene: TRBD2
V gene: TRBV7-8
CDR3 protein: CASSLGFSGTEQYF
CDR3 DNA: TGTGCCAGCAGCTTAGGCTTTAGCGGGACCGAGCAGTACTTC

J gene: TRBJ1-1
clone size: .
D gene: TRBD1
V gene: TRBV5-1
CDR3 protein: CASSPRQGTTEAFF
CDR3 DNA: TGCGCCAGCAGCCCAAGACAGGGGACCACTGAAGCTTTCTTT

J gene: TRBJ1-2
clone size: .
D gene: TRBD1
V gene: TRBV5-1
CDR3 protein: CASSLDGQGNYGYTF
CDR3 DNA: TGCGCCAGCAGCTTGGACGGACAGGGAAACTATGGCTACACCTTC

J gene: TRBJ2-3
clone size: .
D gene: TRBD1
V gene: TRBV9
CDR3 protein: CASSVWKGATPDTQYF
CDR3 DNA: TGTGCCAGCAGCGTTTGGAAGGGGGCCACGCCAGATACGCAGTATTTT

J gene: TRBJ2-6
clone size: .
D gene: TRBD1
V gene: TRBV5-1
CDR3 protein: CASSLAGQGAGGANVLTF
CDR3 DNA: TGCGCCAGCAGCTTGGCCGGGCAGGGGGCTGGTGGGGCCAACGTCCTGACTTTC

J gene: TRBJ1-5
clone size: .
D gene: .
V gene: TRBV6-2/TRBV6-3
CDR3 protein: CASSYAGEQPQHF
CDR3 DNA: TGTGCCAGCAGTTACGCGGGGGAACAGCCCCAGCATTTT

J gene: TRBJ1-3
clone size: .
D gene: .
V gene: TRBV9
CDR3 protein: CASSVDTWAGTGNTIYF
CDR3 DNA: TGTGCCAGCAGCGTAGATACGTGGGCAGGGACTGGAAACACCATATATTTT

J gene: TRBJ1-6
clone size: .
D gene: .
V gene: TRBV12-3/TRBV12-4
CDR3 protein: CASSLSGGSPLHF
CDR3 DNA: TGTGCCAGCAGTTTAAGTGGGGGGTCACCCCTCCACTTT

J gene: TRBJ2-7
clone size: .
D gene: .
V gene: TRBV6-5
CDR3 protein: CASRPAPFDTYEQYF
CDR3 DNA: TGTGCCAGCCGACCAGCTCCCTTCGACACCTACGAGCAGTACTTC

J gene: TRBJ2-3
clone size: .
D gene: .
V gene: TRBV5-5
CDR3 protein: CASSLDGTSTDTQYF
CDR3 DNA: TGTGCCAGCAGCTTGGATGGGACTAGCACAGATACGCAGTATTTT

J gene: TRBJ1-3
clone size: .
D gene: .
V gene: TRBV3-1/TRBV3-2
CDR3 protein: CASSQTTVLSGNTIYF
CDR3 DNA: TGTGCCAGCAGCCAGACGACAGTCCTCTCTGGAAACACCATATATTTT

J gene: TRBJ2-6
clone size: .
D gene: TRBD1
V gene: TRBV10-2
CDR3 protein: CASSEARGRGGANVLTF
CDR3 DNA: TGCGCCAGCAGTGAGGCCAGGGGGCGCGGTGGGGCCAACGTCCTGACTTTC

J gene: TRBJ2-5
clone size: .
D gene: .
V gene: TRBV7-9
CDR3 protein: CASGPQGETQYF
CDR3 DNA: TGTGCCAGCGGACCACAGGGCGAGACCCAGTACTTC

J gene: TRBJ1-2
clone size: .
D gene: TRBD1
V gene: TRBV5-6
CDR3 protein: CASSAQGNYGYTF
CDR3 DNA: TGTGCCAGCAGCGCACAGGGGAACTATGGCTACACCTTC

J gene: TRBJ2-2
clone size: once
D gene: TRBD1
V gene: TRBV24-1
CDR3 protein: CATSDPGTGGFNGELFF
CDR3 DNA: TGTGCCACCAGTGATCCCGGGACAGGGGGTTTTAACGGGGAGCTGTTTTTT

J gene: TRBJ2-3
clone size: .
D gene: TRBD1
V gene: TRBV19
CDR3 protein: CASSIGDRGTDTQYF
CDR3 DNA: TGTGCCAGTAGTATCGGGGACAGGGGCACAGATACGCAGTATTTT

J gene: TRBJ1-4
clone size: .
D gene: TRBD1
V gene: TRBV2
CDR3 protein: CASTLARQGANEKLFF
CDR3 DNA: TGTGCCAGCACACTGGCCCGACAGGGAGCTAATGAAAAACTGTTTTTT

J gene: TRBJ2-7
clone size: .
D gene: TRBD1
V gene: TRBV18
CDR3 protein: CASSPSGGVYEQYF
CDR3 DNA: TGTGCCAGCTCACCCTCAGGGGGCGTTTACGAGCAGTACTTC

J gene: TRBJ2-3
clone size: .
D gene: .
V gene: TRBV7-9
CDR3 protein: CASSISGTRTDTQYF
CDR3 DNA: TGTGCCAGCAGCATCTCCGGGACACGCACAGATACGCAGTATTTT

J gene: TRBJ1-2
clone size: .
D gene: TRBD1
V gene: TRBV19
CDR3 protein: CASSIPVTGGYGYTF
CDR3 DNA: TGTGCCAGTAGTATCCCAGTGACAGGGGGCTATGGCTACACCTTC

J gene: TRBJ2-5
clone size: .
D gene: .
V gene: TRBV7-8
CDR3 protein: CASRDGRHQETQYF
CDR3 DNA: TGTGCCAGCAGGGACGGGAGACACCAAGAGACCCAGTACTTC

J gene: TRBJ1-6
clone size: few
D gene: .
V gene: TRBV4-2
CDR3 protein: CASSQDDSRSSMPLHF
CDR3 DNA: TGTGCCAGCAGCCAAGATGATTCAAGGAGCAGTATGCCCCTCCACTTT

J gene: TRBJ1-1
clone size: .
D gene: .
V gene: TRBV29-1
CDR3 protein: CSVKGNPTGNTEAFF
CDR3 DNA: TGCAGCGTCAAGGGGAATCCGACAGGGAACACTGAAGCTTTCTTT

J gene: TRBJ1-5
clone size: .
D gene: TRBD1
V gene: TRBV9
CDR3 protein: CASSVDSRGMNQPQHF
CDR3 DNA: TGTGCCAGCAGCGTAGATTCCAGGGGGATGAATCAGCCCCAGCATTTT

J gene: TRBJ2-6
clone size: .
D gene: TRBD1
V gene: TRBV19
CDR3 protein: CASFHTSDGTGGILGANVLTF
CDR3 DNA: TGTGCCAGTTTTCACACCTCAGACGGGACAGGGGGAATTCTGGGGGCCAACGTCCTGACTTTC

J gene: TRBJ2-2
clone size: large
D gene: TRBD1
V gene: TRBV29-1
CDR3 protein: CSVEEQGTTGELFF
CDR3 DNA: TGCAGCGTTGAAGAACAGGGGACCACCGGGGAGCTGTTTTTT

J gene: TRBJ1-1
clone size: .
D gene: .
V gene: TRBV14
CDR3 protein: CASSRNRRAGEAFF
CDR3 DNA: TGTGCCAGCAGCCGTAATCGCAGGGCAGGAGAAGCTTTCTTT

J gene: TRBJ1-5
clone size: .
D gene: TRBD1
V gene: TRBV7-6
CDR3 protein: CASSPRRGLSNQPQHF
CDR3 DNA: TGTGCCAGCAGCCCCCGTAGGGGGCTTAGCAATCAGCCCCAGCATTTT

J gene: TRBJ2-4
clone size: once
D gene: .
V gene: TRBV19
CDR3 protein: CASMSGSVAKNIQYF
CDR3 DNA: TGTGCCAGTATGTCAGGGTCCGTAGCCAAAAACATTCAGTACTTC

J gene: TRBJ2-2
clone size: .
D gene: TRBD1
V gene: TRBV5-6
CDR3 protein: CASSPGTGDYTGELFF
CDR3 DNA: TGTGCCAGCAGCCCCGGGACAGGGGATTACACCGGGGAGCTGTTTTTT

J gene: TRBJ2-1
clone size: .
D gene: .
V gene: TRBV20-1
CDR3 protein: CNVNSGHEQFF
CDR3 DNA: TGCAACGTGAATAGCGGACATGAGCAGTTCTTC

J gene: TRBJ2-6
clone size: .
D gene: .
V gene: TRBV29-1
CDR3 protein: CSVGRDSGANVLTF
CDR3 DNA: TGCAGCGTAGGACGGGACTCTGGGGCCAACGTCCTGACTTTC

J gene: TRBJ2-3
clone size: .
D gene: .
V gene: TRBV19
CDR3 protein: CATKPPMGVDTQYF
CDR3 DNA: TGTGCCACCAAGCCCCCTATGGGAGTGGATACGCAGTATTTT

J gene: TRBJ1-1
clone size: .
D gene: TRBD1
V gene: TRBV2
CDR3 protein: CASREGTATTEAFF
CDR3 DNA: TGTGCCAGCAGGGAAGGGACAGCAACCACTGAAGCTTTCTTT